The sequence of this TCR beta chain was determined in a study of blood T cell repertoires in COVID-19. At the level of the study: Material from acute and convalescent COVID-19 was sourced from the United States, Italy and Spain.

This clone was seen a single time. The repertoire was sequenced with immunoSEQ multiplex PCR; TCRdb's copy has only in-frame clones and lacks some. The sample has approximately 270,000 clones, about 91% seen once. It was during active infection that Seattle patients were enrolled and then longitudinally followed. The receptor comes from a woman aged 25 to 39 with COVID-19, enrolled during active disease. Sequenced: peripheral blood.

CDR3 in amino acids: CASRTSGAYEQYV. CDR3 coding DNA: TGCGCCAGCAGGACTAGCGGGGCCTACGAGCAGTACGTC. This chain uses TRBV10-2 with TRBJ2-7; 11 positions agree with TRBD2. V was clipped by 6 bases and J by 2 bases; unmatched bases: 0. This CDR3 is 13 amino acids long. Germline values: CDR1 WSHSY, CDR2 SAAADI.